Sequencing of this T cell receptor beta chain was carried out in a study of human T cells and chemical hapten exposure. Across the whole study: Alopecia areata, totalis or universalis was found in mostly female patients.

TCRdb reprocessed the RACE reads with MiXCR, giving one entry per CDR3 protein. The sample records about 380,000 distinct CDR3 sequences, approximately 5.1% being singletons. Only a few counts were recorded for this clonotype. Time point here: pre-sensitization, week 0. Indicated treatment: therapeutic diphenylcyclopropenone sensitization with weekly scalp DPC. Germline CDR1 and CDR2: SEHNR and FQNEAQ (reference sequence). CDR3 length: 17 amino acids. V shed 5 bases and J shed 2 bases, with 20 bases lying between them. The sequencing used whole blood, collected in connection with sensitization to the hapten diphenylcyclopropenone (DPC). This TCR came from a woman aged 45-65 years with alopecia areata. Some clones in this sample may be carry-over from other donors' samples. This rearrangement joins TRBV7-9 to TRBJ2-3, with a weak D call TRBD1 (5 bases). CDR3 nucleotide sequence: TGTGCCAGCAGCACACCGACAGACGGGTCGACCACAGATACGCAGTATTTT. Translation: CASSTPTDGSTTDTQYF.